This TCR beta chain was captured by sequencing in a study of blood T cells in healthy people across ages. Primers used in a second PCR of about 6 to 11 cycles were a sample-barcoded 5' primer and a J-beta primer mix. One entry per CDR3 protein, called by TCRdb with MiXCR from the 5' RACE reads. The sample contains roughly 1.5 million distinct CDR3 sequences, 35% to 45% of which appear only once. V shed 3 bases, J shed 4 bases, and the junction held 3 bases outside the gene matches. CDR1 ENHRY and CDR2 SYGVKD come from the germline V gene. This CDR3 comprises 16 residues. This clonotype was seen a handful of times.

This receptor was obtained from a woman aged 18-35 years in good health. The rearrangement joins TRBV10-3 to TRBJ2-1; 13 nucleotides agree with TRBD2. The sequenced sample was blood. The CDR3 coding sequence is TGTGCCATCAGTGATGGGACTAGCGGGGAGTACAATGAGCAGTTCTTC. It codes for CAISDGTSGEYNEQFF.